These 17 T cell receptor beta chains were sequenced from one sample in a study of glioma-infiltrating T cells. Using RNA template, CDR3s of TCR alpha and beta were amplified with iRepertoire arm-PCR. Each CDR3 protein gets one entry after TCRdb re-called the multiplex PCR reads with MiXCR. The sample contains around 190,000 distinct CDR3 sequences, more than 35% of which appear only once. Sequences were obtained from glioma tissue, nonneoplastic brain tissue, or PBMCs (not recorded which). The source of these receptors is a human donor with low-grade glioma or glioblastoma, undergoing nonglioma brain surgery, or in good health (not recorded which).

Worth noting for this clonotype: The junction and the germline gene differ at one end; a read error may be behind it. CDR3 coding DNA: TGCAGTGCTAGGGGACCCTCCTTGGACACTGAAACTTTCTTT. This encodes CSARGPSLDTETFF. The V and J genes are TRBV20-1 and TRBJ1-1; a weak D match, TRBD1 (5 bases). CDR1 is DFQATT and CDR2 is SNEGSKA in the germline V gene (reference sequence). CDR3 length: 14 residues.

V gene TRBV28 combines with J gene TRBJ2-7; 10 bases fit TRBD2. The germline V gene encodes CDR1 MDHEN and CDR2 SYDVKM. Germline trimming cut 6 bases from V and 11 bases from J; bases unmatched to any gene: 4. The CDR3 is 11 residues long. CDR3 amino acids: CASSSGTSEYF. CDR3 sequence (DNA): TGTGCCAGCAGCTCCGGGACTAGCGAGTACTTC. Variable domain in full (rest from reference TRBV28 and TRBJ2-7): DVKVTQSSRYLVKRTGEKVFLECVQDMDHENMFWYRQDPGLGLRLIYFSYDVKMKEKGDIPEGYSVSREKKERFSLILESASTNQTSMYLCASSSGTSEYFGPGTRLTVT.

The chain is built from TRBV19 and TRBJ2-7; D not certain. The CDR3 is 14 amino acids. Trimming removed 3 bases from V and 6 bases from J, with 15 bases in between. CDR1 LNHDA and CDR2 SQIVND come from the germline V gene (reference sequence). CDR3 DNA: TGTGCCAGTAGTATCGATCCAAGCGTGGGCGAGCAGTACTTC. It yields the protein CASSIDPSVGEQYF.

There are many counts of this clonotype. The chain uses TRBV28 and TRBJ2-1; D is ambiguous. The germline gives CDR1 MDHEN, CDR2 SYDVKM. V was pared by 5 bases and J by 0 bases, with 11 bases between. The CDR3 length is 15 residues. The CDR3 is CASSPPLSSYNEQFF. The CDR3 DNA is TGTGCCAGCAGTCCCCCGCTCAGCTCCTACAATGAGCAGTTCTTC. The whole variable domain, remainder taken from reference TRBV28 and TRBJ2-1, is DVKVTQSSRYLVKRTGEKVFLECVQDMDHENMFWYRQDPGLGLRLIYFSYDVKMKEKGDIPEGYSVSREKKERFSLILESASTNQTSMYLCASSPPLSSYNEQFFGPGTRLTVL.

With respect to this clonotype: A much larger clone differs from this one at a single base, so this may be a read error. The rearrangement joins TRBV7-2 to TRBJ2-3; D not resolved. The CDR3 loop spans 11 amino acids. Germline V CDR1 and CDR2: SGHTA, FQGNSA. V lost 6 bases to trimming and J lost 9 bases, with 10 bases between them. CDR3 coding DNA: TGTGCCAGCAGGCGCCCTCCCACGCAGTATTTT. It yields the protein CASRRPPTQYF.

This clonotype has more than one count but fewer than ten. This sequence joins TRBV4-1 and TRBJ2-7, with 9 bases aligning to TRBD1. From germline, CDR1 is MGHRA and CDR2 YSYEKL. V shed 6 bases and J 10 bases; nucleotides not matched to a gene: 7. The CDR3 covers 12 residues. CDR3 sequence (DNA): TGCGCCAGCAGTTCCGACAGGGGGATCCAGTACTTC. Amino acid sequence: CASSSDRGIQYF.

This clonotype has ten or more counts. V and J are TRBV6-1 and TRBJ2-7; 15 bases map to TRBD2. V lost 4 bases to trimming and J lost 3 bases; unmatched junction nucleotides: 10. The CDR3 has 18 amino acids. CDR1 MNHNS and CDR2 SASEGT come from the germline V gene. The CDR3: CASSGTSGRGALIYEQYF. DNA of the CDR3: TGTGCCAGCAGTGGGACTAGCGGGAGGGGAGCCCTTATCTACGAGCAGTACTTC.

This clonotype was seen just once. J is TRBJ2-5 and V is TRBV11-2; 8 bases are a match to TRBD1. The CDR3 is 14 amino acids. The V gene end was trimmed by 6 bases and the J gene end by 1 base; junction bases not matched to a gene: 4. Germline V CDR1 and CDR2: SGHAT, FQNNGV. The CDR3 is CASRPDRGQETQYF. In nucleotides, the CDR3 is TGTGCCAGCAGACCAGACAGGGGCCAAGAGACCCAGTACTTC.

The rearrangement uses TRBV12-3 or TRBV12-4 and TRBJ2-7; a weak D match, TRBD2 (5 bases). Trimming removed 6 bases from V and 0 bases from J, with 12 bases in between. This CDR3 is 14 amino acids long. The CDR3 is CASSSSGNSYEQYF. The DNA for the CDR3 is TGTGCCAGCAGCTCGAGCGGCAACTCCTACGAGCAGTACTTC.

A note on this clonotype: With a much larger clone just one base away, this may be a read error. The rearrangement uses TRBV25-1 and TRBJ2-7, with 9 bases fitting TRBD2. The V gene end was trimmed by 5 bases and the J gene end by 3 bases; junction bases not matched to a gene: 14. The CDR3 loop spans 17 amino acids. The V gene's germline CDR1 is MGHDK and CDR2 SYGVNS. CDR3 sequence (DNA): TGTGCCAGCAGTTACTATCTCCGGGCTAGCGGGAACTACGAGCAGTACTTC. Amino acid sequence: CASSYYLRASGNYEQYF.

This clonotype was counted many times. The V and J genes are TRBV7-2 and TRBJ2-5, with a possible D match to TRBD2 (5 bases). The CDR3 has 14 residues. Deletions cut 0 bases from V and 4 bases from J, with 9 bases between. Germline CDR1 SGHTA, CDR2 FQGNSA. In DNA form, the CDR3 reads TGTGCCAGCAGCTTAGCTAGAGGGTCAGAGACCCAGTACTTC. Its translation: CASSLARGSETQYF.

Turning to this clonotype: This may be a read error: a much more frequent sequence differs by one nucleotide. V and J are TRBV19 and TRBJ2-1; D unresolved. CDR3 length equals 14 residues. CDR1 is LNHDA and CDR2 is SQIVND in the germline V gene (reference sequence). The germline V and J ends were trimmed by 7 bases and 0 bases, with 10 bases remaining between them. The CDR3 protein is CASNAASSYNEQFF. The CDR3 DNA reads TGTGCCAGTAACGCAGCGTCCTCCTACAATGAGCAGTTCTTC.

This clonotype was found many times. The V call is TRBV20-1, the J call TRBJ2-3; a possible D gene is TRBD2 (5 bases). V was cut by 0 bases and J by 3 bases, with 19 bases left in between. This CDR3 has 17 residues. Germline CDR1 reads DFQATT; CDR2 reads SNEGSKA (reference sequence). The CDR3 loop is CSARDGVWGVITDTQYF. The CDR3 DNA follows: TGCAGTGCTAGAGATGGGGTTTGGGGAGTGATTACAGATACGCAGTATTTT.

For this clonotype: It is likely a read error, because the conserved phenylalanine at the end of the CDR3 is missing. The CDR3 coding sequence is TGTGCCAGCAGCGTAGGGTCGAGGGCCGAGCAGTACTTA. Its protein product is CASSVGSRAEQYL. This chain links TRBV13 with TRBJ2-7, with a weak D call TRBD2 (5 bases). The germline V gene encodes CDR1 PRHDT and CDR2 FYEKMQ (reference sequence). The CDR3 has 13 amino acids.

Worth noting for this clonotype: A single base separates this from a much larger clone, so it may be a read error. The chain is built from TRBV12-5 and TRBJ2-1; TRBD2 matches at 8 bases. The CDR3 length is 15 residues. CDR1 and CDR2 (germline): LGHNT, FRNRAP. CDR3 in amino acids: CASAKPAGVVNKQFF. CDR3 sequence (DNA): TGTGCTAGTGCCAAACCAGCGGGAGTTGTCAATAAGCAGTTCTTC.

As to this clonotype: A much bigger clone sits one base away, suggesting this may be a read error. The chain couples TRBV20-1 to TRBJ2-7, with 11 nucleotides matching TRBD1. The CDR3 totals 16 residues. The V gene end was trimmed by 2 bases and the J gene end by 5 bases; junction bases not matched to a gene: 11. Germline CDR1 reads DFQATT; CDR2 reads SNEGSKA (reference sequence). The CDR3 bases are TGCAGTGCTAGACATCACAGGACAGGGGGCAAGAACGAGCAGTACTTC. It encodes CSARHHRTGGKNEQYF.

CDR3: CASSLAGRANEQYF. The CDR3 nucleotides read TGTGCCAGCAGCTTGGCCGGGAGGGCCAACGAGCAGTACTTC. The rearrangement joins TRBV7-6 to TRBJ2-7; TRBD2 matches at 8 bases. Trimming removed 3 bases from V and 5 bases from J; junction bases left unmatched: 6. The CDR3 has 14 amino acids. Looked up from germline, CDR1 is SGHVS and CDR2 is FNYEAQ.